This T cell receptor (beta chain) originates from a study of Graves' ophthalmopathy and Graves' hyperthyroidism. Deletions cut 4 bases from V and 9 bases from J, with 13 bases between. CDR3 length equals 13 residues. Germline V lookup: CDR1 MGHDK, CDR2 SYGVNS. As the template, RNA transcripts were used to amplify TCR beta CDR3 regions. RT-PCR with HTBI primers came first, then second-round multiplex PCR. Via MiXCR, TCRdb re-called the multiplex PCR reads, giving one row per CDR3 protein. Here the sample spans approximately 640,000 distinct CDR3 sequences, about two fifths being singletons. Enrollment excluded any patients with other autoimmune diseases, uncontrolled infections, pregnancy or lactation. The PBMCs used were ones drawn from approximately 10 ml of fresh peripheral blood.

This chain joins TRBV25-1 and TRBJ2-1; unclear D gene. This clonotype originated in an adult man with Graves' ophthalmopathy. Sequencing was carried out using peripheral blood. The chain's CDR3 is CASSGYSVGEQFF. In nucleotides, the CDR3 is TGTGCCAGCAGTGGATACAGCGTCGGTGAGCAGTTCTTC.